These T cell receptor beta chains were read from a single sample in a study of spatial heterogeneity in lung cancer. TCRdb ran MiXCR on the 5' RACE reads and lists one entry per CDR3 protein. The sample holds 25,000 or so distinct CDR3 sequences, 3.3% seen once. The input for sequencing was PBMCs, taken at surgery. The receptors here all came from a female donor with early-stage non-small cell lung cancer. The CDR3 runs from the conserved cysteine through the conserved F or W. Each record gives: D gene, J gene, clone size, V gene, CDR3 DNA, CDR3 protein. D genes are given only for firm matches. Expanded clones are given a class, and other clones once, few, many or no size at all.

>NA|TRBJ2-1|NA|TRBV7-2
TGTGCCAGCAGCCCAAGACCGAACAATGAGCAGTTCTTC
CASSPRPNNEQFF
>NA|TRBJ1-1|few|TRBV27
TGTGCCAGCAGTTCGGGGATGAACACTGAAGCTTTCTTT
CASSSGMNTEAFF
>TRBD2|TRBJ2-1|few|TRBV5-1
TGCGCCAGCAGCTTGGGCGGACTAGCCGGCGATGAGCAGTTCTTC
CASSLGGLAGDEQFF
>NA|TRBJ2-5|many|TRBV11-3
TGTGCCAGCAGCTCCGGATTCGGCTTCCAAGAGACCCAGTACTTC
CASSSGFGFQETQYF
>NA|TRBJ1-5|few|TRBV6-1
TGTGCCAGCAGTGAATGGCCCTCCGGTCAGCCCCAGCATTTT
CASSEWPSGQPQHF
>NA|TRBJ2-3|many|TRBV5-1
TGCGCCAGCACCTTGGAGGTGGTGGCAGATACGCAGTATTTT
CASTLEVVADTQYF
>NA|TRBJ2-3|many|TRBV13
TGTGCCAGCAGCTTAGAAGCGAGCACAGATACGCAGTATTTT
CASSLEASTDTQYF
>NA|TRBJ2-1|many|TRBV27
TGTGCCAGCAGTTTAATGAGGACAGGCGTTTCTAGCGGAACCTACAATGAGCAGTTCTTC
CASSLMRTGVSSGTYNEQFF
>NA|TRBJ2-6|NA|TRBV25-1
TGTGCCAGCAGTAACACAGGGACAGGGGCCAACGTCCTGACTTTC
CASSNTGTGANVLTF
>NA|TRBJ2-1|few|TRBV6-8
TGTGCCAGCACCCCCGTTTCCCATGAGCAGTTCTTC
CASTPVSHEQFF
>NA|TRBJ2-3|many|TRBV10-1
TGCGCCAGCAGTTTGTCCTCGTCGGGGGTTGATACGCAGTATTTT
CASSLSSSGVDTQYF
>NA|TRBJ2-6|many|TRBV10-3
TGTGCCATCAGTCGAGGACTCCTAGGCTCTGGGGCCAACGTCCTGACTTTC
CAISRGLLGSGANVLTF
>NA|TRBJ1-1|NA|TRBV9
TGTGCCAGCAGCTTTTCGGACATGAACACTGAAGCTTTCTTT
CASSFSDMNTEAFF
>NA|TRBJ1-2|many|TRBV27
TGTGCCAGCAGCCCGGGGGGGTATGGCTACACCTTC
CASSPGGYGYTF
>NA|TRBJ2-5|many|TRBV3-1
TGTGCCAGCAGCCAAGATAAGGCTTATGGGGGGCTACAAGAGACCCAGTACTTC
CASSQDKAYGGLQETQYF
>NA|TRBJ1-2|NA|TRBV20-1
TGCAGTGCTAGAGTCCGGGGGGAGGAGTATGGCTACACCTTC
CSARVRGEEYGYTF
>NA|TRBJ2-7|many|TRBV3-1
TGTGCCAGCAGCCAAGAAGGAGGACTTCTCTACGAGCAGTACTTC
CASSQEGGLLYEQYF
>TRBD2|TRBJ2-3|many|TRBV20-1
TGCAGTGCCACCCCGGGGGGGAGGAATGGAGATACGCAGTATTTT
CSATPGGRNGDTQYF
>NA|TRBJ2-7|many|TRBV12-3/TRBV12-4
TGTGCCAGCAGCCGTGCCGCTGCCTACGAGCAGTACTTC
CASSRAAAYEQYF
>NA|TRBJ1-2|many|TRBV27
TGTGCCAGCACCCTGAGGGGCTCGGTAAACTACACCTTC
CASTLRGSVNYTF
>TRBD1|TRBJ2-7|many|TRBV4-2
TGTGCCAGCAGCCAAAAATCGGGACAGGGCCACGAGCAGTACTTC
CASSQKSGQGHEQYF
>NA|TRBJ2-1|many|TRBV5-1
TGCGCCAGCGCATCCAACCACAATGAGCAGTTCTTC
CASASNHNEQFF
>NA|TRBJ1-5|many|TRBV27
TGTGCCAGCAGTTTATCCTCGGGGCCAGCGAGCAATCAGCCCCAGCATTTT
CASSLSSGPASNQPQHF
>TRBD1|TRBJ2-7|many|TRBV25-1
TGTGCCAGCAGTCCCCCGGACAGGGTTTCGATCTACGAGCAGTACTTC
CASSPPDRVSIYEQYF
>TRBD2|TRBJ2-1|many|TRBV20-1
TGCAGTGCTAGGGCCCCGACTAGCGGGAGTAATGAGCAGTTCTTC
CSARAPTSGSNEQFF
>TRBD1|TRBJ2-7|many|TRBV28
TGTGCCAGCAAGGGGACAGGGAGTCTTCACGAGCAGTACTTC
CASKGTGSLHEQYF
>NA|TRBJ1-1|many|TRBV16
TGTGCCAGCAGCCAATTTTCGTCGGGCATGAACACTGAAGCTTTCTTT
CASSQFSSGMNTEAFF
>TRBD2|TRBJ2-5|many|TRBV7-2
TGTGCCAGCAGCACCCGACTAGCACTCTACCAAGAGACCCAGTACTTC
CASSTRLALYQETQYF
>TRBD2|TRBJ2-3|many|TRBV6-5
TGTGCCAGCAGTTACGGCTTTAGCGGGGGGGAGTATACGCAGTATTTT
CASSYGFSGGEYTQYF
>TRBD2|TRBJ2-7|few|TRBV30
TGTGCCTGGAGTACGCCCCGAACCAAAGGGACTAGTCGGTACGAGCAGTACTTC
CAWSTPRTKGTSRYEQYF
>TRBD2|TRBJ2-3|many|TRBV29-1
TGCAGCGTTGAAGATGCGGCTAGCGGGAGGAGCACAGATACGCAGTATTTT
CSVEDAASGRSTDTQYF
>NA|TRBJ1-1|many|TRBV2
TGTGCCAGCCAACCCCAGGGGTTAAGGACTGAAGCTTTCTTT
CASQPQGLRTEAFF
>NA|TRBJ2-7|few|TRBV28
TGTGCCAGCAGCGGGCCCCCCCACTACGAGCAGTACTTC
CASSGPPHYEQYF
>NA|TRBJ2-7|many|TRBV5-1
TGCGCCAGCAGCTTGGAATCTTGGTACGAGCAGTACTTC
CASSLESWYEQYF
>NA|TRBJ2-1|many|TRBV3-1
TGTGCCAGCAGCCAAGAGGGGTTCGGGAGCCCCTACAATGAGCAGTTCTTC
CASSQEGFGSPYNEQFF
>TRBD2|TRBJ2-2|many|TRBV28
TGTGCCAGCAGCCCCCGGACTAGCGGGAGGGTTTATGTCGGGGAGCTGTTTTTT
CASSPRTSGRVYVGELFF
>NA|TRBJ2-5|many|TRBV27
TGTGCCAGCAGTTTAGTAGGGTTGAAAGAGACCCAGTACTTC
CASSLVGLKETQYF
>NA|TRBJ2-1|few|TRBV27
TGTGCCAGCAGTTTACAGGGAATCTCCTACAATGAGCAGTTCTTC
CASSLQGISYNEQFF
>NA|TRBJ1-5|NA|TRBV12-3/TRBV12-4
TGTGCCAGCAGTTTTAGATCCAGGGACGGTCAGCCCCAGCATTTT
CASSFRSRDGQPQHF
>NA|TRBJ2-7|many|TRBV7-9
TGTGCCAGCAGCCCCGGGGCAGGCCACCCAGGGGAGCAGTACTTC
CASSPGAGHPGEQYF
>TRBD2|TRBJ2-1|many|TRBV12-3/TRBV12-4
TGTGCCAGCAGTTTAATTTTTCTAGCGGGAGCTCGGTACAATGAGCAGTTCTTC
CASSLIFLAGARYNEQFF
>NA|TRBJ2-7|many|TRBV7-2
TGTGCCAGCAGCTTAGCAGGGATCAGCTCCTACGAGCAGTACTTC
CASSLAGISSYEQYF
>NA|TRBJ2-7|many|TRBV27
TGTGCCAGCAGTTCAGTATACGAGCAGTACTTC
CASSSVYEQYF
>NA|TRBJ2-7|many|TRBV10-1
TGCGCCAGCAGTGGTTTAGGGTCAATCTACGAGCAGTACTTC
CASSGLGSIYEQYF
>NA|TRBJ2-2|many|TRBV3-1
TGTGCCAGCAGCCTCCTCACGGGCCTTAGTGGCGGGGAGCTGTTTTTT
CASSLLTGLSGGELFF
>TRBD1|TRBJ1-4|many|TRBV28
TGTGCCAGCAGTTCCTACAGGGGTTTGACAGGAACTAATGAAAAACTGTTTTTT
CASSSYRGLTGTNEKLFF
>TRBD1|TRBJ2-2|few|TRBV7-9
TGTGCCAGCAGCTTTGACAGGGTGACCGGGGAGCTGTTTTTT
CASSFDRVTGELFF
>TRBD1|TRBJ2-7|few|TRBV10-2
TGCGCCAGCAGTTCTTCCTGGACAGGGCCCCCTGAGCAGTACTTC
CASSSSWTGPPEQYF
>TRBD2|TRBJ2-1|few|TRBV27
TGTGCCAGCAGTCCTGAAGGCGGGAGGATAACTGAGCAGTTCTTC
CASSPEGGRITEQFF
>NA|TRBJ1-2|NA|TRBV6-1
TGTGCCAGCAGTAGGGACACTGGCTACACCTTC
CASSRDTGYTF